Sequencing of this T cell receptor beta chain was carried out in a study of cytomegalovirus exposure and HLA in healthy donors (TCRdb year 2017). Regarding the complete study: In an earlier analysis of 587 of the donors, under 300 Gb of sequence data and roughly 100 million unique TCR beta sequences from some 170 million T cells were reported. An earlier analysis of 587 of the donors used high-throughput TCR beta sequencing to judge whether each TCR beta V gene segment behaved as functional or pseudogenic. A separate validation cohort of about 110 different subjects was used in addition to the approximately 670-subject first cohort. Donor age, sex, ethnicity and CMV serostatus were compiled alongside the repertoire data. On average, over 200,000 unique TCR beta nucleotide sequences were sequenced per donor among a few hundred genotyped donors of the cohort, with around 19% of those sequences being non-productive. A later analysis re-analyzed previously published TCR beta repertoires from 660 or so donors and added high-resolution HLA genotyping to study TCR occurrence patterns. Because of strong linkage in the cohort, a handful of DR-DQ haplotypes were treated as single units for association and clustering. Approximately 300 gigabases of sequencing data and 78 million or so unique TCR sequences were included in an early release covering about 600 HLA-typed donors. The study used immunosequencing to profile the T cell repertoires of several hundred subjects and linked those repertoires to cytomegalovirus serostatus. A later genetic analysis took genome-wide SNP genotypes for about three fifths of the 666 donors and used that subset as a discovery cohort. The study combined high-throughput TCR immunosequencing, statistical association of individual TCRs with disease status, and machine learning to predict cytomegalovirus infection status. Of the 350 to 450 genotyped donors, 65% to 90% were placed in the genetic ancestry cluster associated with self-reported Caucasian donors. Typing coverage differed by locus: A, B, C, DRB1 and DQB1 were typed in roughly 629-630 donors, DQA1 in about 510, DPA1 in around 600, and DPB1 in just under 480. Rather than using new phenotypic data, the later analysis identified candidate immune exposures from TCR beta sequences and from how often those sequences occurred across donors. The study was designed to test whether signatures of past pathogen exposure could be identified by cataloging public T cell receptors. HLA typing included class I and class II loci at four-digit resolution. Every repertoire in the discovery cohort had been generated on one and the same sequencing platform. The investigation overall reported the following: The earlier analysis of about 600 of the donors excluded approximately 15 rarely observed V segments, including chromosome 9 orphons, because counts were too low. Presence/absence analyses assumed roughly uniform sequencing depth across donors, an assumption that may not hold. Some IMGT-functional V segments, including TRBV6-2 and TRBV6-3, could not be told apart with the 87-base-pair reads, so those segments were excluded. Because HLA typing was unavailable for some donors at each locus, only the typed subset was used in association tests. In a later analysis, over 15,000 TCR beta sequences were associated with specific HLA alleles at a false discovery rate of 0.05. In a later analysis, TCR association rates were found to vary across HLA loci, with the most associated TCRs seen for DRB1 alleles and the fewest for HLA-C alleles. Linkage disequilibrium might explain the correlated functional status among segregating V segments, but an unknown experimental factor could not be ruled out. Most CMV-associated TCR beta chains appeared to be HLA-restricted in a later analysis, and the HLA associations seemed to be driven largely by CMV exposure. A few of the identified cytomegalovirus-associated TCR beta chains were confirmed in vitro to be specific for cytomegalovirus antigens. In an earlier analysis of approximately 590 of the donors, most TCR beta V segments appeared in productive rearrangements about 90% or about 30% of the time, broadly matching IMGT annotations. Across donors, most TCR sequences were observed very rarely, whereas some public TCRs were present in many individuals. Compared with equally common non-associated chains, HLA-associated TCR beta chains in a later analysis were more clonally expanded and had lower generation probabilities. The only immune exposure information available for the cohort was CMV serostatus. The authors suggested that the approach could potentially be extended to other disease states and immunological phenotypes. When HLA alleles, especially DR and DQ, strongly co-occurred, TCR associations were difficult to assign to individual alleles. A later genetic analysis reported fewer N-insertions in productive TCRs among donors in an Asian-associated ancestry cluster than the roughly 620-donor mean. An association between a missense DCLRE1C variant and V-gene and J-gene trimming of TCR beta chains was found in a later genetic analysis and replicated in an independent cohort. Cytomegalovirus status was reported to be diagnosed by the classifier with high specificity and sensitivity in both the original and validation cohorts. A further reported finding was that TCR beta sequences accurately predicted the HLA-A and HLA-B alleles for most subjects in the first cohort. A later analysis reported that several top co-occurrence clusters appeared linked to parvovirus B19, influenza, CMV and Epstein-Barr virus. The study listed approximately 150 TCR beta chains as associated with cytomegalovirus. The sequencing pipeline was judged likely to have produced a cluster of highly shared sequence variants as a technical artifact. The cohort was sequenced for TCR beta chains only, and without alpha or paired-chain data the features that could be detected were limited.

V was cut back by 4 bases and J by 0 bases, leaving a gap of 11 bases between them. The CDR3 sequence holds 15 residues, the cysteine and phenylalanine included. Left in the record is the CDR3 DNA by itself, 45 bases read in frame from the first base. Via the germline V gene, CDR1 is SGDLS and CDR2 YYNGEE. Library method: the immunoSEQ multiplex PCR assay. For the multiplex PCR, a mixture combining 60 forward primers for TCR Vbeta segments and 13 reverse primers for TCR Jbeta segments was used. A multiplex PCR assay on genomic DNA amplified the CDR3 region of rearranged TCR beta genes. On the Illumina HiSeq System, the amplified TCR beta libraries were sequenced as 87-base-pair reads. Turning to the authors' computational methods: In a later analysis, 70 million to 95 million unique TCR beta chains were counted across the 690 or so repertoires, and approximately 9.9 million of these chains were shared by at least two donors. A nearest-neighbor algorithm error-corrected the raw reads and collapsed the reads into unique sequences, merging closely related sequences to remove PCR and sequencing errors. Alignment of CDR3 sequences to IMGT reference sequences was used to assign V, D and J gene segments. For a sequence to be retained, a match of at least six nucleotides was required to both a V gene segment and a J gene segment. A rearrangement was called productive if the CDR3 had no stop codons and remained in frame with V and J, and every other rearrangement was called non-productive. CDR3 was defined according to IMGT convention as the region running from the second conserved V-encoded cysteine to the conserved J-encoded phenylalanine. The earlier analysis of roughly 590 of the donors excluded sequences that lacked an unambiguous match to a single V gene segment. In an earlier analysis of 587 of the donors, V segments were called functional above 56.7% productive rearrangements and were called segregating when the between-donor standard deviation exceeded 5%. A statistical classification framework was built to diagnose cytomegalovirus status from the catalog of TCR beta chain sequences. In a later analysis, V and J genes were assigned by comparing TCR nucleotide sequences against IMGT/GENE-DB human TR gene sequences. A later analysis assigned CDR3 sequences and most-parsimonious VDJ recombination scenarios with the TCRdist pipeline. In a later analysis, each TCR beta chain was defined by its CDR3 amino acid sequence together with its V-gene family, and reads without a unique V-gene family were excluded. To address suspected cross-contamination and a sequencing artifact, a later analysis removed 450 to 700 highly shared, low-generation-probability nucleotide sequences. A later analysis calculated a clonal expansion index for each public chain from normalized within-repertoire ranks of inferred template counts. In a later analysis, generation probabilities were computed with a VDJ recombination model fitted to out-of-frame rearrangements, and the resulting probabilities were checked against IGoR. Hypergeometric tests were used in a later analysis to score TCR-TCR, TCR-HLA and TCR-CMV co-occurrence, with a repertoire-size bias correction applied to the TCR pairs. In a later analysis, false discovery rates were estimated by permuting HLA or CMV assignments 20 times. In a later analysis, co-occurring TCRs were grouped with DBSCAN, and TCRdist sequence similarity was added when clustering was performed within HLA-allele-positive subsets. Co-occurrence clustering excluded repertoires with fewer than 30,000 or more than 120,000 public chains, plus five with anomalous nucleotide sharing. TCRdb took this table from immuneACCESS and kept in-frame rearrangements with V and J called. Such tables lack part of the clones; where checked against another copy, unresolved V genes explain under half of the gap, and the rest is unexplained. Clone size and the V and J calls come from that table; the DNA yielded D and trimming. The sample table shows around 200,000 clones, and approximately 80% are seen once. The ten largest account for about 0.2% of the sample.

The cohort comprised some 680 healthy bone marrow donors. Cohort members were all nominally healthy when sampled, although unrecorded immune exposures were likely present. The donor tested CMV seronegative, placing the donor among the approximately 360 seronegative members of the cohort. A peripheral blood sample was collected from each donor, and TCR beta sequencing was performed on peripheral blood mononuclear cells. Genomic DNA was extracted from the blood cell samples with the Qiagen DNeasy Blood Extraction Kit. A remark on this clone: Its antigen has not been determined. Nothing much larger sits one base from this clone, and base qualities are not available.

This chain joins TRBV9 to TRBJ2-1, with no reliable assignment of the D segment. The TCR comes from a girl aged 2 to 9 in good health and CMV-seronegative. Source material: PBMCs. Here the CDR3 is given as CASSKTVSSYNEQFF. The DNA is as follows: TGTGCCAGCAGCAAGACTGTCAGCTCCTACAATGAGCAGTTCTTC.